This TCR beta chain was recovered during a study of shared clonotypes between healthy human individuals. Study at large: CD8 memory received one plate per donor, CD8 naive two, CD4 memory three and CD4 naive three.

Study conclusions and caveats: Some clonotypes were shared by all four sorted-subset donors, while others were not shared. The non-shared ones had lower generation probabilities than the shared ones. Naive subsets generally exceeded memory subsets in estimated richness.

The data were produced by immunoSEQ multiplex PCR, yet TCRdb's version contains in-frame clones alone and is incomplete. There are some 2.3 million clones in the sample; more than 80% occur only once, and 0.35% to 0.45% lies in the top ten. On this clone: Antigen unknown.

The CDR3 has 13 residues. V lost 3 bases and J lost 8, with 12 bases in between. Per the germline V gene, CDR1 is SGDLS and CDR2 is YYNGEE. The chain carries TRBV9 and TRBJ1-5; D perhaps matches TRBD1 (5 bases). The source material was naive CD4+ T cells from PBMCs. Subset defined: CD45RA+ positively selected. The clonotype comes from a man between 18 and 29 years old in good health. Some clones in this sample may be carry-over from other donors' samples. Written as DNA, the CDR3 is TGTGCCAGCAGCGCAGTGGGACGGGAGCCCCAGCATTTT. It is translated as CASSAVGREPQHF.